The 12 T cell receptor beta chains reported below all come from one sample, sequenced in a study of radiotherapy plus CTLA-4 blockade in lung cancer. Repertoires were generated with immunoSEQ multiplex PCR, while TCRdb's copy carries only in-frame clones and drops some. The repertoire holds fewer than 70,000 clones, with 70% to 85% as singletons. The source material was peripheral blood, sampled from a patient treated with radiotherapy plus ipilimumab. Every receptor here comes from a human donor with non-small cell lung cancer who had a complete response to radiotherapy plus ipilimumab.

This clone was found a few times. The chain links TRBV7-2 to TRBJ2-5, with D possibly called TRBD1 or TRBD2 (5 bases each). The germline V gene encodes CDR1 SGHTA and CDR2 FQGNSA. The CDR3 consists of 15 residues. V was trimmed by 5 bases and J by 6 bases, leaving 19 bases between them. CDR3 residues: CASSPPLGESKTQYF. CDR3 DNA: TGTGCCAGCAGCCCCCCTTTGGGGGAAAGTAAGACCCAGTACTTC.

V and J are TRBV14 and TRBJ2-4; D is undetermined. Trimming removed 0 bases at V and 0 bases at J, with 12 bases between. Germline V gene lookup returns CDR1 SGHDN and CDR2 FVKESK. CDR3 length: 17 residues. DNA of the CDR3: TGTGCCAGCAGCCAAGATGCCGGGCAAGTAGCCAAAAACATTCAGTACTTC. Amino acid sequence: CASSQDAGQVAKNIQYF. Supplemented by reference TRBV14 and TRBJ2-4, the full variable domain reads EAGVTQFPSHSVIEKGQTVTLRCDPISGHDNLYWYRRVMGKEIKFLLHFVKESKQDESGMPNNRFLAERTGGTYSTLKVQPAELEDSGVYFCASSQDAGQVAKNIQYFGAGTRLSVL.

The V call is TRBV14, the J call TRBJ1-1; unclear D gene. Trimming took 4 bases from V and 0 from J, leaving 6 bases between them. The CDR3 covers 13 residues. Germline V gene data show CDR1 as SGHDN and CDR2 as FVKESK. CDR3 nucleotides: TGTGCCAGCAGCCGACGGATGAACACTGAAGCTTTCTTT. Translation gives CASSRRMNTEAFF.

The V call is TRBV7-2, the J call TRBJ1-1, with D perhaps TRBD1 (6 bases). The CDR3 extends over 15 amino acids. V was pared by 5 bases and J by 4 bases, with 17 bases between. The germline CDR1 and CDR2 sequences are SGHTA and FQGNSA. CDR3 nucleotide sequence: TGTGCCAGCAGCCCTCAAACAGGGTGGGCCACTGAAGCTTTCTTT. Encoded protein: CASSPQTGWATEAFF.

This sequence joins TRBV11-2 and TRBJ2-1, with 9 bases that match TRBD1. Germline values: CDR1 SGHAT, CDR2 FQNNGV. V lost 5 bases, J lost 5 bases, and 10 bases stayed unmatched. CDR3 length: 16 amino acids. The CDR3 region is CASSPRRTGAHNEQFF. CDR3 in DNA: TGTGCCAGCAGCCCGAGAAGGACAGGGGCCCACAATGAGCAGTTCTTC.

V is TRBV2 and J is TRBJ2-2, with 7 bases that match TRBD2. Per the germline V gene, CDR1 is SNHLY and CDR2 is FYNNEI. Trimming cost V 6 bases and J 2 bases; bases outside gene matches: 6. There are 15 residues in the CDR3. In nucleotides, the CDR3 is TGTGCCAGCAGGCGGAGCGGGGAAAACACCGGGGAGCTGTTTTTT. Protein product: CASRRSGENTGELFF.

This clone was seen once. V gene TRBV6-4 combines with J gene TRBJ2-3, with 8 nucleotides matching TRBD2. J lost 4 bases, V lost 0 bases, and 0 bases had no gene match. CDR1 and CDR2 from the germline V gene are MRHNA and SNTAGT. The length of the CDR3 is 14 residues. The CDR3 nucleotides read TGTGCCAGCAGTGACTCGCGGGGGGCAGATACGCAGTATTTT. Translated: CASSDSRGADTQYF.

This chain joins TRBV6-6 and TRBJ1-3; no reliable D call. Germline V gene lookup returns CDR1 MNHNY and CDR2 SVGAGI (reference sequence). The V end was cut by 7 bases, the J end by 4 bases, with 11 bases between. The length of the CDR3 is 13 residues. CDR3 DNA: TGTGCCAGCAATGAGTTTTCAGGAAACACCATATATTTT. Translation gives CASNEFSGNTIYF.

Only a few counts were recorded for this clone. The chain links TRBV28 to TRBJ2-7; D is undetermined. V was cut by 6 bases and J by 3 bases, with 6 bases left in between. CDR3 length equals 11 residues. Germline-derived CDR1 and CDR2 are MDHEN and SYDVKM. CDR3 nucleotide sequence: TGTGCCAGCAGCCTCCACTACGAGCAGTACTTC. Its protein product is CASSLHYEQYF.

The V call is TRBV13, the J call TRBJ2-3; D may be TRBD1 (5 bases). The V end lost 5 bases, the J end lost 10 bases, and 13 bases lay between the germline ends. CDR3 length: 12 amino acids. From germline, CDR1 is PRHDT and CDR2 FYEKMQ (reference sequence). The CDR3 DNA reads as TGTGCCAGCAGCACGGAGATGGGGCCGCAGTATTTT. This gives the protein CASSTEMGPQYF.

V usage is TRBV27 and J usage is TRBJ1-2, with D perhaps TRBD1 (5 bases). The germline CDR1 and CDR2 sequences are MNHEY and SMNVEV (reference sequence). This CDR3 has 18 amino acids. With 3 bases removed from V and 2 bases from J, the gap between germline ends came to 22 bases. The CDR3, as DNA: TGTGCCAGCAGTTTTAAACAGCAGGGACCCTTGGCCAACTATGGCTACACCTTC. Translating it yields CASSFKQQGPLANYGYTF.

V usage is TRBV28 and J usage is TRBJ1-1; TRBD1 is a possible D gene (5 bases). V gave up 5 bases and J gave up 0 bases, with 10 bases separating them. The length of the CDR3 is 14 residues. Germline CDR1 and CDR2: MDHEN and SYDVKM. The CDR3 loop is CASSPGGLNTEAFF. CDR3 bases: TGTGCCAGCAGTCCGGGGGGGTTGAACACTGAAGCTTTCTTT.